Presented here are 13 T cell receptor beta chains from one specimen sequenced in a study of cytomegalovirus exposure and HLA in healthy donors. The PCR employed 60 Vbeta primers together with 13 Jbeta primers. Clones were read by immunoSEQ multiplex PCR, and TCRdb kept only the in-frame ones, dropping some. The data show around 91,000 clones, around 67% seen once. What was sequenced was PBMCs. The receptors shown here come from a human donor in good health.

The chain uses TRBV27 and TRBJ1-1; no firm D call. This CDR3 region has 15 residues. Trimming stripped 0 bases from V and 4 bases from J, with 12 bases between. Germline CDR1 MNHEY, CDR2 SMNVEV (reference sequence). The CDR3 nucleotides read TGTGCCAGCAGTTTATCGGGTCAATGGGCCACTGAAGCTTTCTTT. Translating gives CASSLSGQWATEAFF.

The sample holds a few counts of this clone. This sequence joins TRBV7-9 and TRBJ2-5; TRBD1 aligns across 12 bases. V was clipped by 4 bases and J by 5 bases; unmatched bases: 14. This CDR3 comprises 18 residues. Germline values: CDR1 SEHNR, CDR2 FQNEAQ (reference sequence). This CDR3 is CASSSFLGQGARGETQYF. CDR3 sequence (DNA): TGTGCCAGCAGCTCCTTTTTGGGACAGGGGGCGCGGGGCGAGACCCAGTACTTC.

This sequence joins TRBV11-3 and TRBJ2-6; 10 nucleotides align to TRBD1. J lost 2 bases, V lost 4 bases, and 8 bases had no gene match. The CDR3 length is 18 residues. The germline gives CDR1 SGHNT, CDR2 YENEEA. The CDR3 loop reads CASSSRGDRGPGANVLTF. CDR3 DNA sequence: TGTGCCAGCAGCTCAAGGGGCGACAGGGGGCCTGGGGCCAACGTCCTGACTTTC.

The V call is TRBV10-3, the J call TRBJ1-2; TRBD1 might be the D (6 bases). Germline V gives CDR1 ENHRY, CDR2 SYGVKD. V lost 3 bases and J 8 bases, leaving 10 bases between the germline ends. The CDR3 has 12 amino acids. The DNA for the CDR3 is TGTGCCATCAGTGAACACAGGGAGGGCTACACCTTC. Translated, it gives CAISEHREGYTF.

The chain uses TRBV7-9 and TRBJ1-1, with unresolved D. The V gene's germline CDR1 is SEHNR and CDR2 FQNEAQ (reference sequence). Trimming pared 7 bases from V and 1 base from J, leaving 13 bases between. This CDR3 spans 14 amino acids. CDR3 residues: CASTTNRGNTEAFF. For the CDR3, the DNA is TGTGCCAGCACCACGAATAGAGGGAACACTGAAGCTTTCTTT.

The chain uses TRBV2 and TRBJ1-2, with D possibly TRBD1 on 5 matching bases. Trimming took 3 bases from V and 13 from J, leaving 15 bases between them. Germline lookup yields CDR1 SNHLY and CDR2 FYNNEI. This CDR3 comprises 12 residues. The CDR3 bases are TGTGCCAGCAGTGATACGGGGGACCTGATCACCTTC. Translation gives CASSDTGDLITF.

This sequence joins TRBV19 and TRBJ2-7; 7 nucleotides match TRBD1. CDR1 LNHDA and CDR2 SQIVND come from the germline V gene (reference sequence). The trim removed 7 bases at V and 3 bases at J, leaving 15 bases unmatched. The CDR3 length is 16 residues. In DNA, the CDR3 is TGTGCCAGTACCTTGAGGGGGCAGCAAAACCGCTACGAGCAGTACTTC. This gives the protein CASTLRGQQNRYEQYF.

The rearrangement joins TRBV30 to TRBJ2-1, with 10 bases aligning to TRBD2. With 2 bases clipped from V and 2 bases from J, the junction kept 6 bases outside the gene matches. Looked up from germline, CDR1 is GTSNPN and CDR2 is SVGIG (reference sequence). This CDR3 spans 16 amino acids. The CDR3 sequence: CAWSPSGGYTYNEQFF. DNA for the CDR3: TGTGCCTGGAGTCCTAGCGGGGGTTACACCTACAATGAGCAGTTCTTC.

V usage is TRBV15 and J usage is TRBJ2-7, with D perhaps matching TRBD1 (6 bases). Germline values: CDR1 LNHNV, CDR2 YYDKDF (reference sequence). The V end was cut by 0 bases, the J end by 6 bases, with 9 bases between. There are 13 residues in the CDR3. The CDR3 nucleotides are TGTGCCACCAGCAGAGATCAAGGGGGCGAGCAGTACTTC. This sequence encodes CATSRDQGGEQYF. Full variable domain (rest looked up from reference TRBV15 and TRBJ2-7): DAMVIQNPRYQVTQFGKPVTLSCSQTLNHNVMYWYQQKSSQAPKLLFHYYDKDFNNEADTPDNFQSRRPNTSFCFLDIRSPGLGDTAMYLCATSRDQGGEQYFGPGTRLTVT.

The genes are TRBV29-1 and TRBJ2-7; the match to TRBD2 covers 7 bases. CDR1 is SQVTM, CDR2 ANQGSEA, per germline. The CDR3 length is 13 residues. The V gene end was trimmed by 0 bases and the J gene end by 3 bases; junction bases not matched to a gene: 2. In DNA form, the CDR3 reads TGCAGCGTTGAAGAGGGAGGGAGCTACGAGCAGTACTTC. It codes for CSVEEGGSYEQYF.

V is TRBV5-4 and J is TRBJ2-7; a possible D gene is TRBD2 (6 bases). CDR1 and CDR2 (germline): SGHNT, YYREEE (reference sequence). The CDR3 loop spans 15 amino acids. V was clipped by 3 bases and J by 3 bases, with 16 bases between them. The CDR3 DNA reads as TGTGCCAGCAGCTCCGGATCAGGAGGGCTCTACGAGCAGTACTTC. Translating gives CASSSGSGGLYEQYF.

The chain has TRBV4-3 and TRBJ2-5, with D maybe TRBD1 (5 bases). The V gene lost 0 bases and the J gene lost 7 bases, with 18 bases spanning the gap. Germline CDR1 and CDR2: LGHNA and YSLEER. CDR3 length equals 16 residues. The CDR3 spells CASSQDALGQGGTQYF. The CDR3 nucleotides read TGCGCCAGCAGCCAAGATGCGCTAGGCCAGGGTGGGACCCAGTACTTC.

This clone was seen a handful of times. The chain combines TRBV6-4 with TRBJ1-4; 12 bases match TRBD1. The CDR3 sequence is 18 residues long. Per germline, CDR1 MRHNA and CDR2 SNTAGT. With 3 bases clipped from V and 6 bases from J, the junction kept 11 bases outside the gene matches. The CDR3 DNA sequence: TGTGCCAGCAGTGAATGTGGGACAGGGGGCGAGGGGGATGAAAAACTGTTTTTT. It is translated as CASSECGTGGEGDEKLFF.